The clone carrying this TCR beta chain showed up just once. How the authors handled the data: Reference gene primer amplification gave estimated nucleated cell counts. Sequencing was performed with immunoSEQ multiplex PCR; in TCRdb, only in-frame clones are kept and a portion is missing. V and J calls and clone size are copied from that table; D and trimming were computed from the DNA. The sample gives about 200,000 clones, around 86% of which show up once; 5.6% is in the top ten. The CDR3 length is 15 residues. The V and J ends lost 1 base and 4 bases respectively, with 10 bases between them. Germline CDR1 is LNHDA and CDR2 is SQIVND (reference sequence). The data were taken from a study of blood T cell repertoires in COVID-19.

The chain uses TRBV19 and TRBJ2-2, with D possibly being TRBD2 (5 bases). Sample: PBMCs or T cells enriched from blood (not recorded which). The receptor was derived from a man aged 40-50 years with acute COVID-19. In DNA, the CDR3 is TGTGCCAGTAGTATAGGGAGGAGCCCCACCGGGGAGCTGTTTTTT. Protein sequence: CASSIGRSPTGELFF.